These 16 T cell receptor beta chains share one sample of origin, sequenced in a study of technical replicates of blood from several donors. The assay was immunoSEQ multiplex PCR, and TCRdb's table has in-frame clones only and misses some. The data hold 50,000 to 80,000 clones, with 70% to 90% observed a single time. The sequenced material came from PBMCs. The receptors were sampled from a human donor in good health. Some clones in this sample may be carry-over from other donors' samples.

This chain joins TRBV5-6 and TRBJ2-1; D is possibly TRBD1 (5 bases). The CDR3 spans 14 residues. Per the germline V gene, CDR1 is SGHDT and CDR2 is YYEEEE. V was clipped by 1 base and J by 12 bases, with 17 bases between them. The CDR3 here is CASSLQGPTWTQFF. The CDR3 region has the DNA TGTGCCAGCAGCTTGCAGGGCCCCACTTGGACGCAGTTCTTC.

The chain combines TRBV4-2 with TRBJ2-6; maybe TRBD1 (6 bases). The CDR3 has 16 residues. Germline assignment: CDR1 LGHNA and CDR2 YNFKEQ. Between the trimmed V and J ends, which lost 3 bases and 2 bases, there was a span of 11 bases. CDR3 loop: CASSQTRGTGANVLTF. DNA of the CDR3: TGTGCCAGCAGCCAGACCAGGGGAACTGGGGCCAACGTCCTGACTTTC.

J is TRBJ2-3 and V is TRBV10-3; 10 nucleotides line up with TRBD2. The germline CDR1 and CDR2 sequences are ENHRY and SYGVKD. The CDR3 covers 15 residues. Trimming took 6 bases from V and 0 from J; bases not matched to a gene: 3. The CDR3 DNA reads TGTGCCATCAGCAGCGGGGGGGCCAGCACAGATACGCAGTATTTT. Residues: CAISSGGASTDTQYF.

This chain joins TRBV7-9 and TRBJ2-4; TRBD2 is a possible D gene (6 bases). V lost 1 base, J lost 9 bases, and 13 bases lay in between. This CDR3 has 14 residues. CDR1 SEHNR and CDR2 FQNEAQ come from the germline V gene (reference sequence). CDR3 DNA: TGTGCCAGCAGCTTAGAATCGGGAGTTGGCATTCAGTACTTC. Protein sequence: CASSLESGVGIQYF.

The chain joins TRBV10-2 to TRBJ2-7, with 7 bases aligning to TRBD1. Germline CDR1 and CDR2: WSHSY and SAAADI. V lost 6 bases to trimming and J lost 4 bases; unmatched junction nucleotides: 6. CDR3 length: 13 residues. The DNA for the CDR3 is TGCGCCAGCAGGCCCCGGGACAGTTACGAGCAGTACTTC. Encoded protein: CASRPRDSYEQYF.

The chain combines TRBV4-2 with TRBJ2-1, with D maybe TRBD2 (6 bases). Germline V CDR1 and CDR2: LGHNA, YNFKEQ. The CDR3 runs 20 residues. Trimming removed 4 bases at V and 5 bases at J, with 30 bases between. The CDR3 spells CASSPAPGVVLPSADNEQFF. The DNA of the CDR3 is TGTGCCAGCAGCCCGGCCCCGGGGGTGGTTTTGCCTAGCGCGGACAATGAGCAGTTCTTC.

This clone was counted once. The CDR3 DNA reads as TGCGCCAGCATGCGAGGAGGGGTTAACACTGAAGCTTTCTTT. Translation gives CASMRGGVNTEAFF. The chain links TRBV5-1 to TRBJ1-1; maybe TRBD1 (5 bases). Germline lookup yields CDR1 SGHRS and CDR2 YFSETQ. This CDR3 is built from 14 residues. V dropped 6 bases and J dropped 2 bases, with 14 bases sitting between them.

This clone was picked up one time. V and J are TRBV18 and TRBJ1-1; D unclear. Germline values: CDR1 KGHSH, CDR2 LQKENI. Trimming stripped 3 bases from V and 0 bases from J, with 5 bases between. This CDR3 comprises 13 residues. CDR3 sequence (DNA): TGTGCCAGCTCACCTAGTTTGAACACTGAAGCTTTCTTT. As protein: CASSPSLNTEAFF.

This chain uses TRBV7-9 with TRBJ2-3; 13 bases agree with TRBD2. CDR1 and CDR2 (germline): SEHNR, FQNEAQ (reference sequence). The V gene end was trimmed by 5 bases and the J gene end by 7 bases; junction bases not matched to a gene: 9. The CDR3 covers 16 residues. CDR3 in amino acids: CASSAPGTSGENTQYF. CDR3 bases: TGTGCCAGCAGCGCACCCGGGACTAGCGGGGAGAATACGCAGTATTTT.

This clone was detected a few times. The CDR3: CASSLLEGNYEQYF. CDR3 DNA sequence: TGTGCCAGCAGCTTATTGGAGGGAAACTACGAGCAGTACTTC. This chain uses TRBV7-2 with TRBJ2-7, with a weak D call TRBD2 (6 bases). CDR1 is SGHTA, CDR2 FQGNSA, per germline. V was clipped by 2 bases and J by 3 bases, with 11 bases between them. This CDR3 region has 14 residues.

A few counts support this clone. This rearrangement joins TRBV27 to TRBJ1-1, with 11 bases lining up with TRBD1. Germline V gene lookup returns CDR1 MNHEY and CDR2 SMNVEV (reference sequence). V lost 6 bases and J lost 5; bases outside the gene matches: 8. The CDR3 is made up of 15 amino acids. The CDR3 sequence: CASRSGTGGVTEAFF. Written as DNA, the CDR3 is TGTGCCAGCAGGTCCGGGACAGGGGGTGTTACTGAAGCTTTCTTT.

The chain is built from TRBV2 and TRBJ1-5; D uncertain. The CDR3 is made up of 15 amino acids. V was trimmed by 5 bases and J by 7 bases, leaving 18 bases between them. Germline CDR1 reads SNHLY; CDR2 reads FYNNEI. CDR3 sequence (DNA): TGTGCCAGCAGTTTCGGACTGCCGACGAGCCAGCCCCAGCATTTT. The encoded protein is CASSFGLPTSQPQHF. Drawing the rest from reference TRBV2 and TRBJ1-5, the complete variable domain is EPEVTQTPSHQVTQMGQEVILRCVPISNHLYFYWYRQILGQKVEFLVSFYNNEISEKSEIFDDQFSVERPDGSNFTLKIRSTKLEDSAMYFCASSFGLPTSQPQHFGDGTRLSIL.

This chain links TRBV15 with TRBJ2-1; 8 bases agree with TRBD1. With 0 bases clipped from V and 6 bases from J, the junction kept 7 bases outside the gene matches. The germline CDR1 and CDR2 sequences are LNHNV and YYDKDF (reference sequence). The CDR3 is 16 amino acids. The CDR3 DNA sequence: TGTGCCACCAGCAGAGATCGGGACAGGATGGGCAATGAGCAGTTCTTC. This encodes CATSRDRDRMGNEQFF.

The rearrangement uses TRBV4-1 and TRBJ2-3; 14 bases agree with TRBD2. Germline trimming cut 6 bases from V and 4 bases from J; bases unmatched to any gene: 3. Germline CDR1 reads MGHRA; CDR2 reads YSYEKL. The CDR3 length is 15 residues. CDR3 loop: CASRTSGGASDTQYF. The CDR3 nucleotides are TGCGCCAGCAGGACTAGCGGGGGGGCCTCAGATACGCAGTATTTT.

This clone was counted between two and nine times. This CDR3 is CSAREEHEQYF. The CDR3, as DNA: TGCAGTGCTAGAGAGGAGCACGAGCAGTACTTC. This rearrangement joins TRBV20-1 to TRBJ2-7; D not certain. Germline V gene lookup returns CDR1 DFQATT and CDR2 SNEGSKA (reference sequence). The CDR3 spans 11 residues. The V and J ends lost 0 bases and 5 bases respectively, with 5 bases between them.

The J gene is TRBJ2-1, the V gene TRBV7-6; possibly TRBD2 for D (5 bases). The V and J ends lost 3 bases and 6 bases respectively, with 15 bases between them. The length of the CDR3 is 15 residues. Germline loops: CDR1 SGHVS, CDR2 FNYEAQ. CDR3 in DNA: TGTGCCAGCAGCTTGTGGGAAGGGAGCGGCAATGAGCAGTTCTTC. Translation: CASSLWEGSGNEQFF.